One sample yielded the 13 T cell receptor beta chains listed below, sequenced in a study of blood T cell repertoires in COVID-19. Libraries were prepared by immunoSEQ multiplex PCR; TCRdb keeps only in-frame clonotypes and omits some of them. The table lists some 150,000 clones, roughly 88% of them singletons. Sequenced input: PBMCs or T cells enriched from blood (not recorded which). These receptors were obtained from a woman aged 30 to 39 with acute COVID-19.

The chain recombines TRBV9 with TRBJ2-2, with TRBD2 matching 7 bases. CDR1 SGDLS and CDR2 YYNGEE come from the germline V gene. The CDR3 contains 16 residues. Losses at the gene ends were 3 bases for V and 3 bases for J; bases not matched to a gene: 8. The CDR3 here is CASSGISGTYTGELFF. In DNA, the CDR3 is TGTGCCAGCAGCGGAATAAGCGGGACCTACACCGGGGAGCTGTTTTTT. Full variable domain (remainder filled in from reference TRBV9 and TRBJ2-2): DSGVTQTPKHLITATGQRVTLRCSPRSGDLSVYWYQQSLDQGLQFLIQYYNGEERAKGNILERFSAQQFPDLHSELNLSSLELGDSALYFCASSGISGTYTGELFFGEGSRLTVL.

Written as DNA, the CDR3 is TGTGCCTGGAGTGGTGAGGACATAAAAACTGAAGCTTTCTTT. This codes for CAWSGEDIKTEAFF. The genes are TRBV30 and TRBJ1-1; tentatively, D is TRBD1 (5 bases). Germline CDR1 and CDR2: GTSNPN and SVGIG (reference sequence). Trimming stripped 1 base from V and 5 bases from J, with 14 bases between. The CDR3 has 14 amino acids.

This chain connects TRBV5-8 to TRBJ2-7, with a possible D match to TRBD1 (5 bases). The CDR3 is made up of 13 amino acids. Germline loops: CDR1 SGHTS, CDR2 YDEGEE. Between the trimmed V and J ends, which lost 0 bases and 2 bases, there was a span of 6 bases. This chain's CDR3 is CASSLGRAYEQYF. CDR3 nucleotides: TGTGCCAGCAGCTTGGGCAGGGCCTACGAGCAGTACTTC.

This clone came up a few times. V gene TRBV7-2 combines with J gene TRBJ1-5; D possibly corresponds to TRBD1 (5 bases). The V end was cut by 2 bases, the J end by 5 bases, with 16 bases between. CDR1 SGHTA and CDR2 FQGNSA come from the germline V gene. The CDR3 totals 16 residues. The CDR3 reads CASSLTGPGGYQPQHF. DNA for the CDR3: TGTGCCAGCAGCTTAACTGGACCGGGGGGTTATCAGCCCCAGCATTTT.

The genes are TRBV5-4 and TRBJ2-1, with TRBD2 matching over 12 bases. CDR3 length equals 16 residues. Looked up from germline, CDR1 is SGHNT and CDR2 is YYREEE (reference sequence). V was pared by 3 bases and J by 4 bases, with 5 bases of the junction left unmatched. CDR3 in DNA: TGTGCCAGCAGCTCCAGGACTAGCGGGGATTACAATGAGCAGTTCTTC. Amino acid sequence: CASSSRTSGDYNEQFF.

This rearrangement joins TRBV6-5 to TRBJ1-1, with D perhaps matching TRBD1 (6 bases). Trimming stripped 2 bases from V and 4 bases from J, with 17 bases between. The CDR3 length is 16 residues. Germline V lookup: CDR1 MNHEY, CDR2 SVGAGI. CDR3 amino acids: CASSYNSGAGATEAFF. In DNA, the CDR3 is TGTGCCAGCAGTTACAACTCAGGGGCGGGGGCCACTGAAGCTTTCTTT.

The rearrangement links TRBV19 to TRBJ1-1, with 7 bases lining up with TRBD1. This CDR3 has 14 residues. Trimming cost V 3 bases and J 9 bases; bases outside gene matches: 10. In germline, CDR1 is LNHDA, CDR2 SQIVND (reference sequence). DNA of the CDR3: TGTGCCAGTAGTATTAATCGCGACAGGGAAAAAGCTTTCTTT. Its translation: CASSINRDREKAFF.

The rearrangement uses TRBV7-2 and TRBJ1-1, with 8 positions matching TRBD1. Germline lookup yields CDR1 SGHTA and CDR2 FQGNSA. The V segment lost 3 bases and the J segment 3 bases; nucleotides outside the gene matches: 3. The CDR3 sequence is 14 residues long. The CDR3 spells CASSFNRGYTEAFF. In DNA form, the CDR3 reads TGTGCCAGCAGCTTTAACAGGGGGTACACTGAAGCTTTCTTT.

This CDR3 reads CASSATVNTEAFF. The CDR3, as DNA: TGTGCCAGCAGCGCTACAGTGAACACTGAAGCTTTCTTT. This sequence joins TRBV7-3 and TRBJ1-1; no reliable D call. Between the trimmed V and J ends, which lost 5 bases and 0 bases, there was a span of 7 bases. CDR1 and CDR2 (germline): SGHTA, FQGTGA. This CDR3 is 13 amino acids long.

This chain joins TRBV6-5 and TRBJ2-7, with D possibly TRBD1 on 5 matching bases. There are 12 residues in the CDR3. Trimming left V 6 bases short and J 5 bases short, with 11 bases between. Germline CDR1 is MNHEY and CDR2 is SVGAGI. For the CDR3, the DNA is TGTGCCAGCAGCTCCAGGGTCCACGAGCAGTACTTC. It codes for CASSSRVHEQYF.

This clone was found a few times. The genes are TRBV29-1 and TRBJ2-1, with D tentatively TRBD2 (7 bases). The CDR3 covers 12 residues. The V gene lost 7 bases and the J gene lost 9 bases, with 16 bases spanning the gap. Germline V CDR1 and CDR2: SQVTM, ANQGSEA. The CDR3 reads CSARGGAFEQFF. The CDR3 DNA reads as TGCAGCGCCCGAGGGGGGGCTTTTGAGCAGTTCTTC.

This chain joins TRBV5-4 and TRBJ1-6; 12 bases match TRBD1. The CDR3 spans 16 residues. Trimming at V came to 4 bases and at J to 7 bases, leaving 6 bases not matched to a gene. Per germline, CDR1 SGHNT and CDR2 YYREEE (reference sequence). The CDR3: CASSAGTGGINSPLHF. DNA of the CDR3: TGTGCCAGCAGCGCCGGGACAGGGGGCATCAATTCACCCCTCCACTTT.

The rearrangement uses TRBV28 and TRBJ1-5; 10 nucleotides align to TRBD1. Germline V CDR1 and CDR2: MDHEN, SYDVKM. V lost 2 bases and J lost 5; bases outside the gene matches: 9. The CDR3 runs to 17 residues. As DNA, the CDR3 is TGTGCCAGCAGTTTAGATGGGGGGACAGGGGCGTATCAGCCCCAGCATTTT. Translated, it gives CASSLDGGTGAYQPQHF. Drawing the rest from reference TRBV28 and TRBJ1-5, the complete variable domain is DVKVTQSSRYLVKRTGEKVFLECVQDMDHENMFWYRQDPGLGLRLIYFSYDVKMKEKGDIPEGYSVSREKKERFSLILESASTNQTSMYLCASSLDGGTGAYQPQHFGDGTRLSIL.